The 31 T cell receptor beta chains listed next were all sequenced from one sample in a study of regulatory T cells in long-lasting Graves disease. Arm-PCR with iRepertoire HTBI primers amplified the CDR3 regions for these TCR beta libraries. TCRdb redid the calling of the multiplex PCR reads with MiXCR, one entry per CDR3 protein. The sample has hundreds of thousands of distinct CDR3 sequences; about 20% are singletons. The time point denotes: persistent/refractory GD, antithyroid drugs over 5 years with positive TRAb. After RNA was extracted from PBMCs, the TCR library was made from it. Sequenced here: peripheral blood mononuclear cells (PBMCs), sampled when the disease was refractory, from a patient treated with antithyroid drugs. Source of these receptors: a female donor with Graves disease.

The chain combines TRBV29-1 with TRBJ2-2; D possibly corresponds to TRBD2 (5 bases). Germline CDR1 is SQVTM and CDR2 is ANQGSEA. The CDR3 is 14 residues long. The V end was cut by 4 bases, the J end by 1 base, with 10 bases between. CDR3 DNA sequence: TGCAGCGTTGTGGGTAGCGAGAACACCGGGGAGCTGTTTTTT. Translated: CSVVGSENTGELFF.

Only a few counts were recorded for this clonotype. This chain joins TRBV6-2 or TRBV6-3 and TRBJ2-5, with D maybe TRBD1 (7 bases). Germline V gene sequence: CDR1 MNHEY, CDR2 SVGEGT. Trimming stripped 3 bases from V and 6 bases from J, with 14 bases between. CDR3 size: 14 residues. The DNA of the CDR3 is TGTGCCAGCAGTTATGAGGGGGCGGGAAAGACCCAGTACTTC. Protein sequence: CASSYEGAGKTQYF.

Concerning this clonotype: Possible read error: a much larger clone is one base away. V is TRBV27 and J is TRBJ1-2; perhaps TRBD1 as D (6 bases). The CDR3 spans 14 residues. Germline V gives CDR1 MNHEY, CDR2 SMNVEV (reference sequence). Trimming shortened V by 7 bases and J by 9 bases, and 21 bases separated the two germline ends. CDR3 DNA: TGTGCCAGCAATAGTTTTCGGGGGGCCGGTAGCTACACCTTC. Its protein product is CASNSFRGAGSYTF.

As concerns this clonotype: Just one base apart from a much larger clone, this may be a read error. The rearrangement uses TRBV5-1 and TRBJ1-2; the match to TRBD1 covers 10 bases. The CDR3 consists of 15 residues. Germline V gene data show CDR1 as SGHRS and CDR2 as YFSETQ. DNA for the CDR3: TGCGCCAGCAGCTTAAGCGGGACAGGGGACTATGGCTGCACCTTC. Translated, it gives CASSLSGTGDYGCTF.

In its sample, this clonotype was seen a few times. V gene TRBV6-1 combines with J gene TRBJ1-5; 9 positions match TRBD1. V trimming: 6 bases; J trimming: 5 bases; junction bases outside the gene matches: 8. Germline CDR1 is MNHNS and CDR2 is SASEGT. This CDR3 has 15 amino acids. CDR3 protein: CASRPDRGGYQPQHF. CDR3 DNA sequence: TGTGCCAGCAGACCGGACAGGGGAGGATATCAGCCCCAGCATTTT.

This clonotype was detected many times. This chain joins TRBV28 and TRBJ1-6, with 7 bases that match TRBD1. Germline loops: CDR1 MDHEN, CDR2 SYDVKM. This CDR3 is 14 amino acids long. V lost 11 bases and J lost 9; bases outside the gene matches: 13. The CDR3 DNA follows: TGTGCCGCAGGGGAGAGGGGGCGTCGTTCACCCCTCCACTTT. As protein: CAAGERGRRSPLHF. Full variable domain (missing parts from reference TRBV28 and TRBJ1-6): DVKVTQSSRYLVKRTGEKVFLECVQDMDHENMFWYRQDPGLGLRLIYFSYDVKMKEKGDIPEGYSVSREKKERFSLILESASTNQTSMYLCAAGERGRRSPLHFGNGTRLTVT.

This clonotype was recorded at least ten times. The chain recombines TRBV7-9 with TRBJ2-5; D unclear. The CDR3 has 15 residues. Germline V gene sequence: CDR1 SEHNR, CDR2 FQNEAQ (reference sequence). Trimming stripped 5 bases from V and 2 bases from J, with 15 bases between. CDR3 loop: CASSPQSPRQETQYF. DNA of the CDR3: TGTGCCAGCAGCCCCCAGAGCCCAAGACAAGAGACCCAGTACTTC.

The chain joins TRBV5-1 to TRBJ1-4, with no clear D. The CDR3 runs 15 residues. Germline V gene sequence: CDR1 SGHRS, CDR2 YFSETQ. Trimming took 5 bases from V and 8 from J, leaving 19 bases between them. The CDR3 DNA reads TGCGCCAGCAGATATGGAATATTGGGAGGGGAAAAACTGTTTTTT. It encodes CASRYGILGGEKLFF.

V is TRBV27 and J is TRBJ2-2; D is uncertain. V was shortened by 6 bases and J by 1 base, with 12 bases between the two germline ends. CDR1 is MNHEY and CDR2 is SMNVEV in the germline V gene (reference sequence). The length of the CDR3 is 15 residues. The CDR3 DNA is TGTGCCAGCAGCATAACTTGGGGGAACACCGGGGAGCTGTTTTTT. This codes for CASSITWGNTGELFF.

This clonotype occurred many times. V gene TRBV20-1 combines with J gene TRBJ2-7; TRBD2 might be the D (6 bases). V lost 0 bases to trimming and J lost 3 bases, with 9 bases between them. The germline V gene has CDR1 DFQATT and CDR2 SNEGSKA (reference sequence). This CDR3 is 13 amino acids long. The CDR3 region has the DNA TGCAGTGCTAGAGACGCGGGATACTACGAGCAGTACTTC. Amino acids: CSARDAGYYEQYF.

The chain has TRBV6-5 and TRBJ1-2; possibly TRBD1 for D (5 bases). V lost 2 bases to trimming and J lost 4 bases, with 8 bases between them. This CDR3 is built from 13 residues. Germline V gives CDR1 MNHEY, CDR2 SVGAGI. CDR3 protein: CASSYRDFYGYTF. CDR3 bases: TGTGCCAGCAGTTACAGGGACTTCTATGGCTACACCTTC.

CDR3 in amino acids: CASSQKQAGELYNEQFF. In nucleotides, the CDR3 is TGTGCCAGCAGCCAAAAGCAAGCCGGTGAACTATACAATGAGCAGTTCTTC. V usage is TRBV3-1 and J usage is TRBJ2-1, with D unclear. The CDR3 covers 17 residues. Germline V gives CDR1 LGHDT, CDR2 YNNKEL (reference sequence). Trimming shortened V by 2 bases and J by 4 bases, and 18 bases separated the two germline ends.

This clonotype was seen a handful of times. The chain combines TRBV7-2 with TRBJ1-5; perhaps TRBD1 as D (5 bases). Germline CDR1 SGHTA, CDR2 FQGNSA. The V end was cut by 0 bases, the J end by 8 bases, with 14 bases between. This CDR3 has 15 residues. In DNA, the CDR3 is TGTGCCAGCAGCTTAGCCGGACATCCCCGCGAGCCCCAGCATTTT. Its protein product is CASSLAGHPREPQHF.

CDR3 in amino acids: CASSQDLDRGREQYF. CDR3 nucleotides: TGTGCCAGCAGCCAAGATCTTGACAGGGGGCGCGAGCAGTACTTC. The genes are TRBV14 and TRBJ2-7; 10 nucleotides match TRBD1. The CDR3 is made up of 15 amino acids. Per the germline V gene, CDR1 is SGHDN and CDR2 is FVKESK. V lost 0 bases and J lost 6; bases outside the gene matches: 5.

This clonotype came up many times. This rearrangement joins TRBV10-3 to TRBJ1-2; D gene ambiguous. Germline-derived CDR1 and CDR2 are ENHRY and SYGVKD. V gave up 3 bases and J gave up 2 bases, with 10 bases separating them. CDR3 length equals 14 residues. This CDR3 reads CAISDPEGNYGYTF. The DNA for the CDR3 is TGTGCCATCAGTGACCCGGAGGGAAACTATGGCTACACCTTC.

The DNA of the CDR3 is TGTGCCAGCAGCTTAGCCGGGGGGAACATTCAGTACTTC. It translates to CASSLAGGNIQYF. V and J are TRBV11-1 and TRBJ2-4; 7 bases agree with TRBD2. The J segment lost 7 bases and the V segment lost 0 bases, leaving 0 bases of the junction unmatched. The germline CDR1 and CDR2 sequences are SGHAT and FQDESV (reference sequence). The length of the CDR3 is 13 residues. The variable domain in full, completed from reference TRBV11-1 and TRBJ2-4, reads EAEVAQSPRYKITEKSQAVAFWCDPISGHATLYWYRQILGQGPELLVQFQDESVVDDSQLPKDRFSAERLKGVDSTLKIQPAELGDSAMYLCASSLAGGNIQYFGAGTRLSVL.

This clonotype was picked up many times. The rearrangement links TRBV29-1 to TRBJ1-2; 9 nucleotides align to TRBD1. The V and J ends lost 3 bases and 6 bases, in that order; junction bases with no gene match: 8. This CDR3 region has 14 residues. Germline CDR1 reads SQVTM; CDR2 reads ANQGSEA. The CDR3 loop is CSVEGMTGGDGYTF. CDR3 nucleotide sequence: TGCAGCGTTGAGGGAATGACAGGGGGAGATGGCTACACCTTC.

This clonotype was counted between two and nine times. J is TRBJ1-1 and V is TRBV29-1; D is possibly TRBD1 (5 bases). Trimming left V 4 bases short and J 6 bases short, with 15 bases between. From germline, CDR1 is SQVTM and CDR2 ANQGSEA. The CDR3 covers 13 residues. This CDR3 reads CSVVWGVAPEAFF. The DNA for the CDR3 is TGCAGCGTTGTCTGGGGGGTCGCCCCTGAAGCTTTCTTT.

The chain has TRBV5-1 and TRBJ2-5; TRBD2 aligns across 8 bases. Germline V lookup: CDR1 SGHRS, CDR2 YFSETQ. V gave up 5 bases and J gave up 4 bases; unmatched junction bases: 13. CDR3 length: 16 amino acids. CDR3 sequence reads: CASSQAGTSRGETQYF. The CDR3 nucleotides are TGCGCCAGCAGTCAGGCCGGGACTAGTAGAGGAGAGACCCAGTACTTC.

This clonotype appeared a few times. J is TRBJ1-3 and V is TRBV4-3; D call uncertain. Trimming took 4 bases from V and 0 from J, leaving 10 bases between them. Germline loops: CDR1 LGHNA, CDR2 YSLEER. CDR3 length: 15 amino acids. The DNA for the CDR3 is TGCGCCAGCAGCCTAGGACCTTACTCTGGAAACACCATATATTTT. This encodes CASSLGPYSGNTIYF.

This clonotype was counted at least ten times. The CDR3 bases are TGTGCCAGCAGCCAAGATATGGCGGGAGGGGGTGAGACCCAGTACTTC. Amino acids: CASSQDMAGGGETQYF. This chain connects TRBV3-1 to TRBJ2-5; 9 nucleotides line up with TRBD2. Trimming at V came to 0 bases and at J to 5 bases, leaving 7 bases not matched to a gene. The CDR3 consists of 16 residues. Germline lookup yields CDR1 LGHDT and CDR2 YNNKEL (reference sequence).

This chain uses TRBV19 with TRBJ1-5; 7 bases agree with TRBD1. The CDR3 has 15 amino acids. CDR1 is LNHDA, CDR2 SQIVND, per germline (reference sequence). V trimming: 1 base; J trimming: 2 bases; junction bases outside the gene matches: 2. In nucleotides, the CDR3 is TGTGCCAGTAGTATAGTCACAGGGGGCAATCAGCCCCAGCATTTT. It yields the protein CASSIVTGGNQPQHF.

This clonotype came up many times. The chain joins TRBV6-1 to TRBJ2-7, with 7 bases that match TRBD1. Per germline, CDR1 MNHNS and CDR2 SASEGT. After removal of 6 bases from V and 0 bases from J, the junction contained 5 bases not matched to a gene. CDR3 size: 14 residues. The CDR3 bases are TGTGCCAGCAGGGGGACAGTGATCTCCTACGAGCAGTACTTC. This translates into CASRGTVISYEQYF.

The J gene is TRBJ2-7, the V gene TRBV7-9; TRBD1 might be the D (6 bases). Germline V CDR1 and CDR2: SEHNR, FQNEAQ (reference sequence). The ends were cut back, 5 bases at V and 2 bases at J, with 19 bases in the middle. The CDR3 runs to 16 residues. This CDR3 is CASSQNLGQRAYEQYF. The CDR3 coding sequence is TGTGCCAGCAGCCAGAACCTCGGACAGAGGGCCTACGAGCAGTACTTC. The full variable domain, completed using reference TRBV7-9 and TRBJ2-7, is DTGVSQNPRHKITKRGQNVTFRCDPISEHNRLYWYRQTLGQGPEFLTYFQNEAQLEKSRLLSDRFSAERPKGSFSTLEIQRTEQGDSAMYLCASSQNLGQRAYEQYFGPGTRLTVT.

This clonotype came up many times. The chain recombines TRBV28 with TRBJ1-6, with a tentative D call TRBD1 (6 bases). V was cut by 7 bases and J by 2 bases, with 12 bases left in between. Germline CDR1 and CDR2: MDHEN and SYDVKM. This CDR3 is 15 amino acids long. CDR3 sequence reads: CASTGGRAYNSPLHF. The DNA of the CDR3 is TGTGCCAGCACCGGGGGGCGGGCCTATAATTCACCCCTCCACTTT.

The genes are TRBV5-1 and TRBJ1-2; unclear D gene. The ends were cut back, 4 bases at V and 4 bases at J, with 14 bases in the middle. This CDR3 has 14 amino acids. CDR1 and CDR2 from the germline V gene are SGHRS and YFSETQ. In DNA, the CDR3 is TGCGCCAGCAGCCTAACAGATGACACCTATGGCTACACCTTC. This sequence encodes CASSLTDDTYGYTF.

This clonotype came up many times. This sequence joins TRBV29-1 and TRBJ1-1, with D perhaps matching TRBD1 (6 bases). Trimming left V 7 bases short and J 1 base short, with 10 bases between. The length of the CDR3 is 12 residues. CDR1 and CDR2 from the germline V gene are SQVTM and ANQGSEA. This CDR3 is CSALTGNTEAFF. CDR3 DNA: TGCAGCGCATTGACAGGGAACACTGAAGCTTTCTTT. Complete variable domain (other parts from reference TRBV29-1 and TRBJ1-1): SAVISQKPSRDICQRGTSLTIQCQVDSQVTMMFWYRQQPGQSLTLIATANQGSEATYESGFVIDKFPISRPNLTFSTLTVSNMSPEDSSIYLCSALTGNTEAFFGQGTRLTVV.

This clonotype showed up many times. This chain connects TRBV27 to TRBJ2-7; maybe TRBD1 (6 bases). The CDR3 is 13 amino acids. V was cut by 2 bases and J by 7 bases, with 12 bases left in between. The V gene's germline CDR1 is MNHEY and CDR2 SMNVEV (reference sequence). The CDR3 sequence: CASSLGQGTEQYF. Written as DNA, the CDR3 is TGTGCCAGCAGTTTAGGGCAGGGGACAGAGCAGTACTTC.

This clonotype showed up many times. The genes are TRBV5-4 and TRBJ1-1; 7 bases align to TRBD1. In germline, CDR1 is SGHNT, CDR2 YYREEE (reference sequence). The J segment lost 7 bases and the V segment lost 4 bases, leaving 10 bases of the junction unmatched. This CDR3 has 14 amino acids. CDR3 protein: CASSPSGQRYEAFF. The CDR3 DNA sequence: TGTGCCAGCAGCCCATCGGGACAGCGTTATGAAGCTTTCTTT.

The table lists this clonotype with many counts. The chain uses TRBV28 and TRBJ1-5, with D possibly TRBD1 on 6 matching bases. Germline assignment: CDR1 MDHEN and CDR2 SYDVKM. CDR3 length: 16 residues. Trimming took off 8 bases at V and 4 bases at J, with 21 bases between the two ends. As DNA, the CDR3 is TGTGCCAGCGTCCCTCTAGACGGGACACAAAATCAGCCCCAGCATTTT. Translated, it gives CASVPLDGTQNQPQHF.

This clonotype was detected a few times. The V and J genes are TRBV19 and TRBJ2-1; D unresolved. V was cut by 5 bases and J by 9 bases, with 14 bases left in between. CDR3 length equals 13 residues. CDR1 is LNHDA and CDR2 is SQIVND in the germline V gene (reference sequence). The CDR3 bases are TGTGCCAGTAGTCTCGACAAGATCCGTGAGCAGTTCTTC. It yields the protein CASSLDKIREQFF.